Below, 9 T cell receptor beta chains from the same sample are listed, as sequenced in a study of identical twins' blood T cells. MiXCR, applied by TCRdb to the 5' RACE reads, yields one record per CDR3 protein. This table holds 350,000 to 450,000 distinct CDR3 sequences, about 28% found once. Source material: PBMCs. All receptors come from a woman aged 18 to 50 in good health.

The rearrangement joins TRBV29-1 to TRBJ1-5; possible D gene TRBD1, 6 bases. The CDR3 contains 12 residues. The germline gives CDR1 SQVTM, CDR2 ANQGSEA. CDR3 residues: CSGSEGDKPQHF. The CDR3 DNA follows: TGCAGTGGGTCTGAGGGGGATAAGCCCCAGCATTTT. Based on the CDR3 plus reference TRBV29-1 and TRBJ1-5, the full variable domain is SAVISQKPSRDICQRGTSLTIQCQVDSQVTMMFWYRQQPGQSLTLIATANQGSEATYESGFVIDKFPISRPNLTFSTLTVSNMSPEDSSIYLCSGSEGDKPQHFGDGTRLSIL.

The chain has TRBV6-6 and TRBJ2-7; no clear D gene. The CDR3 loop spans 12 amino acids. Trimming cost V 4 bases and J 6 bases, with 10 bases left between them. CDR1 is MNHNY, CDR2 SVGAGI, per germline (reference sequence). CDR3 nucleotide sequence: TGTGCCAGCAGTTCAGACTGGTCCGAGCAGTACTTC. Translating gives CASSSDWSEQYF.

The chain's CDR3 is CASRGLAATNTGELFF. CDR3 coding DNA: TGTGCCAGCAGAGGACTAGCGGCAACGAACACCGGGGAGCTGTTTTTT. The J gene is TRBJ2-2, the V gene TRBV6-5, with 10 bases aligning to TRBD2. The CDR3 is made up of 16 amino acids. V shed 6 bases, J shed 0 bases, and the junction held 4 bases outside the gene matches. Germline CDR1 is MNHEY and CDR2 is SVGAGI.

The chain recombines TRBV12-5 with TRBJ1-5; unclear D gene. Germline V gene lookup returns CDR1 LGHNT and CDR2 FRNRAP. V was shortened by 3 bases and J by 4 bases, with 16 bases between the two germline ends. The CDR3 is made up of 16 amino acids. CDR3 sequence reads: CASGFGSGGRNQPQHF. The CDR3 DNA follows: TGTGCTAGTGGTTTTGGGTCGGGAGGAAGGAATCAGCCCCAGCATTTT. Full variable domain (remainder filled in from reference TRBV12-5 and TRBJ1-5): DARVTQTPRHKVTEMGQEVTMRCQPILGHNTVFWYRQTMMQGLELLAYFRNRAPLDDSGMPKDRFSAEMPDATLATLKIQPSEPRDSAVYFCASGFGSGGRNQPQHFGDGTRLSIL.

In this sample, this clonotype turned up a few times. The CDR3 reads CASSVLGQGIQLFF. CDR3 bases: TGTGCCAGTAGCGTCCTCGGACAGGGAATTCAACTGTTTTTT. The V call is TRBV19, the J call TRBJ1-4; 8 nucleotides align to TRBD1. This CDR3 region has 14 residues. Germline V gives CDR1 LNHDA, CDR2 SQIVND (reference sequence). With 6 bases clipped from V and 12 bases from J, the junction kept 12 bases outside the gene matches.

This clonotype has a handful of counts. The gene calls are TRBV3-1 and TRBJ1-1, with no clear D. V lost 3 bases and J lost 7, with 9 bases in between. Germline loops: CDR1 LGHDT, CDR2 YNNKEL (reference sequence). This CDR3 spans 12 amino acids. The CDR3 reads CASSQTEGEAFF. As DNA, the CDR3 is TGTGCCAGCAGCCAGACCGAGGGTGAAGCTTTCTTT.

This clonotype was detected a few times. J is TRBJ2-3 and V is TRBV5-6; D is perhaps TRBD2 (6 bases). Per germline, CDR1 SGHDT and CDR2 YYEEEE. This CDR3 has 14 residues. V was pared by 2 bases and J by 9 bases, with 16 bases between. CDR3 sequence reads: CASSLGLPRETQYF. In DNA form, the CDR3 reads TGTGCCAGCAGCTTAGGCCTCCCCCGGGAGACGCAGTATTTT.

V usage is TRBV7-9 and J usage is TRBJ1-3, with a tentative D call TRBD1 (5 bases). Trimming left V 1 base short and J 8 bases short, with 12 bases between. The CDR3 is 14 amino acids. CDR1 and CDR2 (germline): SEHNR, FQNEAQ (reference sequence). CDR3 sequence (DNA): TGTGCCAGCAGCTTAGAAGAGGGGTATCACACCATATATTTT. Its translation is CASSLEEGYHTIYF.

This clonotype was detected a few times. The chain links TRBV27 to TRBJ2-7; D is ambiguous. CDR3 size: 14 residues. V was pared by 3 bases and J by 0 bases, with 9 bases between. Germline lookup yields CDR1 MNHEY and CDR2 SMNVEV (reference sequence). As DNA, the CDR3 is TGTGCCAGCAGTTTTAGGGCAGGCTCCTACGAGCAGTACTTC. It encodes CASSFRAGSYEQYF.